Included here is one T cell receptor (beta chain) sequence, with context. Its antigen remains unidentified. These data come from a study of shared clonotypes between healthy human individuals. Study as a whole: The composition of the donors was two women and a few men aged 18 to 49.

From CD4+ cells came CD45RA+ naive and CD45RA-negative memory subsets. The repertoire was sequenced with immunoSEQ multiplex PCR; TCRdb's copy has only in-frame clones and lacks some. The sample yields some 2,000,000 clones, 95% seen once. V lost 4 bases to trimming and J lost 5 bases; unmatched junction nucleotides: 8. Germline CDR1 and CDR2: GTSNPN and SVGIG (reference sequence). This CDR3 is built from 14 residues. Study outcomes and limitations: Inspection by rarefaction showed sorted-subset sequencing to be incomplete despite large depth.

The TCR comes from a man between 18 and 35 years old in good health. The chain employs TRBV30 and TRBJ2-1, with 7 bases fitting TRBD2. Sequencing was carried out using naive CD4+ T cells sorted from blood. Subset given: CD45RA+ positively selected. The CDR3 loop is CAWIHSGANNEQFF. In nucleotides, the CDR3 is TGTGCCTGGATCCACAGCGGGGCCAACAATGAGCAGTTCTTC.